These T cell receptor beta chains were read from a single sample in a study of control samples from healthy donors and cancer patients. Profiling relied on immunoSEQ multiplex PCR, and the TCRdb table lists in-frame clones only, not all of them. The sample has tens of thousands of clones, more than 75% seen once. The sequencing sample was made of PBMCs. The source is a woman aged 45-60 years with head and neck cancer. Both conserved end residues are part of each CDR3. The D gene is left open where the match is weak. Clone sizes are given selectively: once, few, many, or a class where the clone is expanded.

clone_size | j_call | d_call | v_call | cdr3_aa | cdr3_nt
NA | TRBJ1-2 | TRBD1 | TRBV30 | CACQGAENYGYTF | TGTGCCTGTCAGGGGGCTGAGAACTATGGCTACACCTTC
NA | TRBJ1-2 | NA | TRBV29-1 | CSAFGGGYTF | TGCAGCGCCTTTGGGGGTGGCTACACCTTC
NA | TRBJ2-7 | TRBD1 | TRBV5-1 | CASSLGQGVYEQYF | TGCGCCAGCAGCTTGGGACAGGGGGTCTACGAGCAGTACTTC
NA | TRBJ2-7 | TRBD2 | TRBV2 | CASSETRTSPYF | TGTGCCAGCAGTGAAACCCGGACTAGCCCGTACTTC
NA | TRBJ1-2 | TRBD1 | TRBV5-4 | CASSGAWGQGSRGYTF | TGTGCCAGCAGCGGAGCTTGGGGACAGGGGAGTCGCGGCTACACCTTC
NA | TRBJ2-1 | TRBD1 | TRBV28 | CASSTRQGYDNEQFF | TGTGCCAGCAGTACCAGACAGGGATACGACAATGAGCAGTTCTTC
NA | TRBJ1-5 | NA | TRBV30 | CAWTQEGTSVPQHF | TGTGCCTGGACTCAAGAAGGAACATCAGTGCCCCAGCATTTT
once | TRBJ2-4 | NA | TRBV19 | CASSGWGPSDSIQYF | TGTGCCAGTAGTGGTTGGGGACCTTCTGATAGCATTCAGTACTTC
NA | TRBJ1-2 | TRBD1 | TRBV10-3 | CAISGQGRGGLYF | TGTGCCATCAGTGGACAGGGACGGGGGGGACTTTACTTC
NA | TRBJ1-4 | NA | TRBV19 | CASSIGRTTNEKLFF | TGTGCCAGTAGTATCGGCAGAACAACTAATGAAAAACTGTTTTTT
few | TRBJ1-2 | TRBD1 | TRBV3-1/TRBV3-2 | CASRHSGTGDGYTF | TGTGCCAGCAGGCATTCCGGGACAGGGGATGGCTACACCTTC
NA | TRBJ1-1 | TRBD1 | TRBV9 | CASSVQGAPTEAFF | TGTGCCAGCAGCGTACAGGGGGCCCCCACTGAAGCTTTCTTT
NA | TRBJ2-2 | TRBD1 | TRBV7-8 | CASSLGAGGDPGELFF | TGTGCCAGCAGCTTAGGGGCAGGGGGCGATCCCGGGGAGCTGTTTTTT
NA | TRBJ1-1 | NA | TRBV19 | CASSIGGITEAFF | TGTGCCAGTAGTATCGGCGGGATCACTGAAGCTTTCTTT
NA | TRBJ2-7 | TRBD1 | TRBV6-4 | CASSNRGTSYEQYF | TGTGCCAGCAGTAACAGGGGGACCTCCTACGAGCAGTACTTC
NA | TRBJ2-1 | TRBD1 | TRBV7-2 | CASSRDRTNEQFF | TGTGCCAGCTCCCGGGACAGGACGAATGAGCAGTTCTTC
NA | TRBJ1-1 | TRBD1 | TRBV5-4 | CASRDGQGDMNTEAFF | TGTGCCAGCAGAGATGGACAGGGAGACATGAACACTGAAGCTTTCTTT
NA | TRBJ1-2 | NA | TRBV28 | CASSSPTTDGGGYTF | TGTGCCAGCAGTTCCCCAACGACGGACGGCGGAGGCTACACCTTC
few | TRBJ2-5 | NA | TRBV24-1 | CATSDSRGAVGETQYF | TGTGCCACCAGTGATAGCCGGGGCGCCGTAGGAGAGACCCAGTACTTC
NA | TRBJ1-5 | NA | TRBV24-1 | CATSAGNSNQPQHF | TGTGCCACCAGTGCCGGGAATAGCAATCAGCCCCAGCATTTT
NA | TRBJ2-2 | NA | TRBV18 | CASSREASTGELFF | TGTGCCAGCTCACGGGAGGCCAGCACCGGGGAGCTGTTTTTT
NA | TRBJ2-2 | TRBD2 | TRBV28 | CASSLLLAGRLPNTGELFF | TGTGCCAGCAGTTTGCTACTAGCGGGGAGACTCCCGAACACCGGGGAGCTGTTTTTT
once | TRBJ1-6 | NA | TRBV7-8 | CASSSGPSSPLHF | TGTGCCAGCAGCTCCGGGCCCTCGAGCCCCCTCCACTTT
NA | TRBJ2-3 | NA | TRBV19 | CATGTRRDTQYF | TGTGCCACCGGGACACGTCGAGATACGCAGTATTTT
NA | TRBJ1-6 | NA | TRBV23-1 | CASSQSGRWVGARSYNSPLHF | TGCGCCAGCAGTCAATCGGGGCGGTGGGTCGGCGCCCGCTCCTATAATTCACCCCTCCACTTT
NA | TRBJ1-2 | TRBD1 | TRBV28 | CASSLGTVYGYTF | TGTGCCAGCAGTTTAGGGACAGTCTATGGCTACACCTTC
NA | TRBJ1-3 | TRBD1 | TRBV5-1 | CASSSGTGENTIYF | TGCGCCAGCAGCTCCGGGACAGGGGAAAACACCATATATTTT
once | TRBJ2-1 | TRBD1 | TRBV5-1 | CASSTPTGFVSNEQFF | TGCGCCAGCAGCACGCCGACAGGGTTTGTCTCCAATGAGCAGTTCTTC
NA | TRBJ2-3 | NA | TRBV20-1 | CSASRAGTYTDTQYF | TGCAGTGCTAGTAGGGCGGGGACCTACACAGATACGCAGTATTTT
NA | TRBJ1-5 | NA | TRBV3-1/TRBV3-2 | CASSQDVFNQPQHF | TGTGCCAGCAGCCAAGATGTATTCAATCAGCCCCAGCATTTT
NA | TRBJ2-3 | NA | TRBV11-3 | CASSVLTSDTQYF | TGTGCCAGCAGCGTTCTTACCTCAGATACGCAGTATTTT
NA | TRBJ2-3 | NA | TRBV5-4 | CASSLQGGLDTQYF | TGTGCCAGCAGCTTACAAGGGGGTTTGGATACGCAGTATTTT